This paragraph covers one T cell receptor (beta chain) sequence. The sample belongs to a study of blood T cell repertoires in COVID-19. Data came from immunoSEQ multiplex PCR; TCRdb stores just in-frame clones and leaves some out. The sample has 300,000 to 350,000 clones, roughly 86% seen once. Germline V lookup: CDR1 LGHNA, CDR2 YNFKEQ. The CDR3 totals 16 residues. V shed 7 bases, J shed 7 bases, and the junction held 18 bases outside the gene matches. The chain couples TRBV4-2 to TRBJ1-2; 7 bases are a match to TRBD1. This sequence originates from a woman in her late teens or twenties who had recovered from COVID-19. Sequencing input: PBMCs or T cells enriched from blood (not recorded which). The CDR3 is CASTGVGGDFLSGYTF. The DNA of the CDR3 is TGTGCCAGCACCGGGGTAGGGGGCGATTTCTTAAGTGGCTACACCTTC.